One and the same sample provided the 2 T cell receptor beta chains below, sequenced in a study of T cells in Graves' hyperthyroidism and ophthalmopathy. Authors of the study amplified TCR beta CDR3 regions from RNA transcripts. HTBI primers drove first-round RT-PCR of the TCR CDR3. From the multiplex PCR reads, TCRdb called clonotypes with MiXCR, one entry per CDR3 protein. The table includes nearly 600,000 distinct CDR3 sequences, approximately 15% detected once. Input material: blood. These receptors originate from a woman in her twenties or thirties with Graves' hyperthyroidism that later progressed to Graves' ophthalmopathy.

V is TRBV29-1 and J is TRBJ1-5; no firm D call. CDR1 is SQVTM and CDR2 is ANQGSEA in the germline V gene. The CDR3 totals 13 residues. V dropped 3 bases and J dropped 6 bases, with 12 bases sitting between them. DNA of the CDR3: TGCAGCGTTGAGGACGAGGTGGGTCAGCCCCAGCATTTT. Its translation: CSVEDEVGQPQHF.

This clonotype was seen at least ten times. The rearrangement joins TRBV29-1 to TRBJ2-5; 7 bases agree with TRBD1. This CDR3 spans 13 amino acids. V dropped 7 bases and J dropped 5; count of bases not matched to a gene: 10. Germline lookup yields CDR1 SQVTM and CDR2 ANQGSEA. This CDR3 is CSDQPTGSETQYF. The CDR3 DNA is TGCAGCGACCAACCGACAGGGTCGGAGACCCAGTACTTC.